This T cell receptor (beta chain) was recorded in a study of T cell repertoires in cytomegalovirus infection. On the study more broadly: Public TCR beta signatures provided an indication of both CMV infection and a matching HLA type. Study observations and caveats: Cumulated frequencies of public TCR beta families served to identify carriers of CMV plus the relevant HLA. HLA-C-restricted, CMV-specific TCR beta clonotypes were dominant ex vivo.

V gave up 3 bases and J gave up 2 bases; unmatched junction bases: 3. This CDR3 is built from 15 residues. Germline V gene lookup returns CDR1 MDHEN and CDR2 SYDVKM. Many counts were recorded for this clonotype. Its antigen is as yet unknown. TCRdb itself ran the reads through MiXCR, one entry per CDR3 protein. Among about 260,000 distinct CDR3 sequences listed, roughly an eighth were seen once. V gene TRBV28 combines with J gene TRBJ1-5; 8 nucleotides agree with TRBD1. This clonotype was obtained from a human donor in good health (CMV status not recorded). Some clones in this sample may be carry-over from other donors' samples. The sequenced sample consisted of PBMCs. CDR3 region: CASSFDRGGNQPQHF. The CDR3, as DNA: TGTGCCAGCAGTTTCGACAGGGGTGGCAATCAGCCCCAGCATTTT. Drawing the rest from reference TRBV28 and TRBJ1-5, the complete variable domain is DVKVTQSSRYLVKRTGEKVFLECVQDMDHENMFWYRQDPGLGLRLIYFSYDVKMKEKGDIPEGYSVSREKKERFSLILESASTNQTSMYLCASSFDRGGNQPQHFGDGTRLSIL.